This paragraph reports one T cell receptor (beta chain). The antigen remains undetermined. While unrecorded immune exposures were likely, the donors were nominally healthy when sampled. These data originate in a study of cytomegalovirus exposure and HLA in healthy donors. Study results and limitations: Immune exposure information available was restricted to CMV serostatus.

Germline lookup yields CDR1 SNHLY and CDR2 FYNNEI. Trimming removed 6 bases at V and 4 bases at J, with 4 bases between. CDR3 size: 11 residues. The PCR ran on 60 Vbeta and 13 Jbeta primers. The protocol was immunoSEQ multiplex PCR, while the TCRdb copy is restricted to in-frame clones and leaves out a portion. Of about 90,000 clones in the sample, just over 75% are singletons; the top ten hold about 0.5%. The receptor's source is a man under 40 in good health and CMV-seronegative. The gene calls are TRBV2 and TRBJ1-5, with D unclear. Sample: PBMCs. CDR3 residues: CASSQNQPQHF. DNA for the CDR3: TGTGCCAGCAGCCAGAATCAGCCCCAGCATTTT.